The 15 T cell receptor beta chains presented below share a single source sample, sequenced in a study of cytomegalovirus exposure and HLA in healthy donors. Primers included in the PCR were 60 Vbeta and 13 Jbeta primers. Sequenced by immunoSEQ multiplex PCR; TCRdb stores in-frame clones only, minus some. The sample carries about 130,000 clones, about 80% recorded once. Material for sequencing was PBMCs. The receptors come from a boy aged 2 to 10 in good health and CMV-seronegative.

The rearrangement links TRBV9 to TRBJ2-1; 15 nucleotides align to TRBD2. Trimming removed 3 bases from V and 9 bases from J; junction bases left unmatched: 4. CDR3 length equals 15 residues. CDR1 and CDR2 from the germline V gene are SGDLS and YYNGEE. The CDR3 sequence: CASSAGTSGRFEQFF. The CDR3 DNA reads TGTGCCAGCAGCGCCGGGACTAGCGGGAGGTTTGAGCAGTTCTTC.

This chain connects TRBV9 to TRBJ2-1, with 7 nucleotides matching TRBD2. The V gene's germline CDR1 is SGDLS and CDR2 YYNGEE. The junction had 8 bases not matched to a gene; V was cut back by 0 bases and J by 5 bases. CDR3 size: 16 residues. Written as DNA, the CDR3 is TGTGCCAGCAGCGTAGGCAGGGACTATGGGGACAATGAGCAGTTCTTC. Translated: CASSVGRDYGDNEQFF.

The chain has TRBV5-1 and TRBJ1-1, with 9 nucleotides matching TRBD1. V was pared by 4 bases and J by 4 bases, with 14 bases of the junction left unmatched. The length of the CDR3 is 17 residues. From germline, CDR1 is SGHRS and CDR2 YFSETQ. CDR3 DNA: TGCGCCAGCAGCCCTGGACAGGGGCCCCGTGAGGGCACTGAAGCTTTCTTT. Its translation is CASSPGQGPREGTEAFF.

The genes are TRBV4-3 and TRBJ1-5; possible D gene TRBD1, 6 bases. This CDR3 spans 18 amino acids. Germline V lookup: CDR1 LGHNA, CDR2 YSLEER. V was pared by 3 bases and J by 0 bases, with 18 bases between. CDR3 protein: CASSHPWTDLYSNQPQHF. The CDR3 DNA is TGCGCCAGCAGCCATCCTTGGACAGACCTTTATAGCAATCAGCCCCAGCATTTT.

J is TRBJ2-3 and V is TRBV7-3, with 8 bases that match TRBD1. CDR1 is SGHTA, CDR2 FQGTGA, per germline. The CDR3 is 12 residues long. V lost 4 bases to trimming and J lost 8 bases; unmatched junction nucleotides: 2. The DNA of the CDR3 is TGTGCCAGCAGCTACGACAGGGGTACGCAGTATTTT. It yields the protein CASSYDRGTQYF. Full variable domain (outside the CDR3, taken from reference TRBV7-3 and TRBJ2-3): GAGVSQTPSNKVTEKGKYVELRCDPISGHTALYWYRQSLGQGPEFLIYFQGTGAADDSGLPNDRFFAVRPEGSVSTLKIQRTERGDSAVYLCASSYDRGTQYFGPGTRLTVL.

The V call is TRBV9, the J call TRBJ2-2; possible D gene TRBD2, 5 bases. Between the trimmed V and J ends, which lost 6 bases and 1 base, there was a span of 16 bases. This CDR3 spans 16 amino acids. From germline, CDR1 is SGDLS and CDR2 YYNGEE. Here the CDR3 reads CASTPPSLGNTGELFF. The CDR3, as DNA: TGTGCCAGCACCCCTCCATCACTAGGGAACACCGGGGAGCTGTTTTTT.

This clone was counted a single time. The chain recombines TRBV10-3 with TRBJ2-2, with TRBD2 as a possible D gene (5 bases). The germline V and J ends were trimmed by 8 bases and 3 bases, with 10 bases remaining between them. This CDR3 has 13 residues. The V gene's germline CDR1 is ENHRY and CDR2 SYGVKD. CDR3 in DNA: TGTGCCATCGGGAGATCAGACACCGGGGAGCTGTTTTTT. Translated: CAIGRSDTGELFF.

V gene TRBV9 combines with J gene TRBJ1-2; 8 bases line up with TRBD1. Trimming took 2 bases from V and 8 from J; bases not matched to a gene: 11. The CDR3 runs to 15 residues. Germline lookup yields CDR1 SGDLS and CDR2 YYNGEE. CDR3 sequence reads: CASSVASTGATGYTF. For the CDR3, the DNA is TGTGCCAGCAGCGTCGCCTCGACAGGGGCGACGGGCTACACCTTC. Full variable domain (remainder filled in from reference TRBV9 and TRBJ1-2): DSGVTQTPKHLITATGQRVTLRCSPRSGDLSVYWYQQSLDQGLQFLIQYYNGEERAKGNILERFSAQQFPDLHSELNLSSLELGDSALYFCASSVASTGATGYTFGSGTRLTVV.

The V gene is TRBV6-1, the J gene TRBJ2-7; a weak D match, TRBD1 (6 bases). The CDR3 has 14 residues. From germline, CDR1 is MNHNS and CDR2 SASEGT. V shed 6 bases and J shed 0 bases, with 12 bases lying between them. The DNA of the CDR3 is TGTGCCAGCAGAACAACAGGGTCCTCCTACGAGCAGTACTTC. Its translation: CASRTTGSSYEQYF.

This sequence joins TRBV27 and TRBJ2-1; 7 positions agree with TRBD1. Germline V lookup: CDR1 MNHEY, CDR2 SMNVEV (reference sequence). The ends lost 1 base at V and 4 bases at J; junction bases unmatched: 4. The CDR3 loop spans 15 amino acids. The CDR3 protein is CASSLFETGYNEQFF. The CDR3 coding sequence is TGTGCCAGCAGTTTATTTGAGACAGGGTACAATGAGCAGTTCTTC.

This rearrangement joins TRBV2 to TRBJ1-1, with D tentatively TRBD1 (5 bases). The V end was cut by 3 bases, the J end by 2 bases, with 10 bases between. The CDR3 loop spans 14 amino acids. Per the germline V gene, CDR1 is SNHLY and CDR2 is FYNNEI. The chain's CDR3 is CASSDGQGNTEAFF. The CDR3 DNA is TGTGCCAGCAGTGACGGCCAGGGAAACACTGAAGCTTTCTTT.

The chain links TRBV6-1 to TRBJ1-4; 11 nucleotides line up with TRBD1. Looked up from germline, CDR1 is MNHNS and CDR2 is SASEGT. V lost 3 bases, J lost 8 bases, and 2 bases stayed unmatched. This CDR3 has 14 residues. Here the CDR3 DNA reads TGTGCCAGCAGTGAGGGACAGGGGGAAGAAAAACTGTTTTTT. The encoded protein is CASSEGQGEEKLFF.

The chain joins TRBV4-3 to TRBJ2-1; D perhaps matches TRBD2 (6 bases). V lost 2 bases, J lost 0 bases, and 14 bases lay in between. The CDR3 is 17 amino acids. From germline, CDR1 is LGHNA and CDR2 YSLEER. CDR3 sequence (DNA): TGCGCCAGCAGCCAATTCGGGGGAGCGAGCTCCTACAATGAGCAGTTCTTC. The encoded protein is CASSQFGGASSYNEQFF.

This clone was seen only once. In DNA form, the CDR3 reads TGTGCCAGCCAGCCGACAGGGACCTTCGGTGGCTACACCTTC. This encodes CASQPTGTFGGYTF. The V gene is TRBV25-1, the J gene TRBJ1-2, with 7 bases matching TRBD1. Per germline, CDR1 MGHDK and CDR2 SYGVNS. CDR3 length: 14 amino acids. Unmatched junction bases numbered 13, after V lost 8 bases and J lost 7 bases.

The chain is built from TRBV19 and TRBJ1-2; D not resolved. Trimming pared 4 bases from V and 4 bases from J, leaving 10 bases between. This CDR3 has 13 amino acids. Looked up from germline, CDR1 is LNHDA and CDR2 is SQIVND (reference sequence). This CDR3 is CASSRDASYGYTF. The CDR3 nucleotides read TGTGCCAGTAGTAGAGACGCGAGCTATGGCTACACCTTC.